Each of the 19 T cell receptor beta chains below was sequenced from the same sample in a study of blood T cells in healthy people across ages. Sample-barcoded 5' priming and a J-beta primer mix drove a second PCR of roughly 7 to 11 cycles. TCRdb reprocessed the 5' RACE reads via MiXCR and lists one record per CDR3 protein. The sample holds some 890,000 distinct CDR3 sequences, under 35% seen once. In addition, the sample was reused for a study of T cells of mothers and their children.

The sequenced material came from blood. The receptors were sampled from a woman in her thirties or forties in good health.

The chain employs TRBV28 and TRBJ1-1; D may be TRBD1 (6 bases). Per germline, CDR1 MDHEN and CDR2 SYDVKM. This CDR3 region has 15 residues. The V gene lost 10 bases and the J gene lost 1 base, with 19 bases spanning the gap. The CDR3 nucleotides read TGTGCCATCACCGCCGATTGGGGGCGGAACACTGAAGCTTTCTTT. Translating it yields CAITADWGRNTEAFF.

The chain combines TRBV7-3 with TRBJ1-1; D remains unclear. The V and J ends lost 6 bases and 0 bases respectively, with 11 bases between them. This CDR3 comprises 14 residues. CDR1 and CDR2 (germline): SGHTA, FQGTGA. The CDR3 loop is CASRYGSLNTEAFF. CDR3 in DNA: TGTGCCAGCAGGTACGGGAGTTTGAACACTGAAGCTTTCTTT.

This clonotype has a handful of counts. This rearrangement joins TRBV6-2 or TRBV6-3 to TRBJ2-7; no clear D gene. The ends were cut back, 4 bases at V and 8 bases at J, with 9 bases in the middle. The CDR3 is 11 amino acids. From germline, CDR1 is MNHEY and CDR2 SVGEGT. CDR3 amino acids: CASSSSGKQYF. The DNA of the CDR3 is TGTGCCAGCAGTTCCTCCGGCAAGCAGTACTTC.

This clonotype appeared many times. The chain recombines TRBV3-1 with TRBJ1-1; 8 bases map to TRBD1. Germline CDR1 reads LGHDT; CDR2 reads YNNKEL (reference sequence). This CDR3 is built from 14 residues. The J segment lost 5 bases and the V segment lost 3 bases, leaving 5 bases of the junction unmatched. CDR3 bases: TGTGCCAGCAGCCAGAACAGGGGGATGACTGAAGCTTTCTTT. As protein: CASSQNRGMTEAFF.

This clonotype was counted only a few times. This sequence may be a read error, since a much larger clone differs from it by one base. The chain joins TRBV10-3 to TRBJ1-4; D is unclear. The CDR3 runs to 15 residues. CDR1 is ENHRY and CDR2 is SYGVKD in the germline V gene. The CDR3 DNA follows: TGTGCCGTCAGAGATGACACAACCGATGTTGGAAAACTGTTTTTT. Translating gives CAVRDDTTDVGKLFF.

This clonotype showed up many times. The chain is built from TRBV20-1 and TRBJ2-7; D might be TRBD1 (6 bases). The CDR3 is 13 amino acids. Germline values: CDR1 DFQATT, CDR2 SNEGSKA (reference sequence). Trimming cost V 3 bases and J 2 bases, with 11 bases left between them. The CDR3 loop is CSASHREPYEQYF. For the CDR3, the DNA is TGCAGTGCTAGCCACAGGGAGCCCTACGAGCAGTACTTC.

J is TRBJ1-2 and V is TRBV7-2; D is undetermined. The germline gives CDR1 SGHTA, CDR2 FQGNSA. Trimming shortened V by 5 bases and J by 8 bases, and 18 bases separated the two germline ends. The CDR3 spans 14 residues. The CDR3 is CASSPLILVGGYTF. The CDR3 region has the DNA TGTGCCAGCAGCCCCTTAATCCTAGTCGGCGGCTACACCTTC.

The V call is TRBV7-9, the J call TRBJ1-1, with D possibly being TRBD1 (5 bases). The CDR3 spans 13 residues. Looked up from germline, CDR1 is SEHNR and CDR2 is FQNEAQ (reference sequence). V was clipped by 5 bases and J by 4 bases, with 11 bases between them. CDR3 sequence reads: CASSRDFTTEAFF. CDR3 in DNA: TGTGCCAGCAGCCGGGACTTCACCACTGAAGCTTTCTTT.

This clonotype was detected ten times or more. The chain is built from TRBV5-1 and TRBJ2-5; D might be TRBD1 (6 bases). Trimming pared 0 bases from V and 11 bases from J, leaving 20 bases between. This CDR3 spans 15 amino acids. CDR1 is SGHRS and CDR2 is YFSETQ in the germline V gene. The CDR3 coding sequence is TGCGCCAGCAGCTTGGATCAGGGGAAGGTTGGTGAGCAGTACTTC. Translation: CASSLDQGKVGEQYF.

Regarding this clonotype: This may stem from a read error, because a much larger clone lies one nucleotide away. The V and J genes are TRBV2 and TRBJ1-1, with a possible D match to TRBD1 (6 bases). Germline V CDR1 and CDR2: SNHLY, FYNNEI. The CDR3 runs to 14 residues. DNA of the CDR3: TGTGCCGGCAGTTGGACAGACAGTAGGACTGAAGCTTTCTTT. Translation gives CAGSWTDSRTEAFF.

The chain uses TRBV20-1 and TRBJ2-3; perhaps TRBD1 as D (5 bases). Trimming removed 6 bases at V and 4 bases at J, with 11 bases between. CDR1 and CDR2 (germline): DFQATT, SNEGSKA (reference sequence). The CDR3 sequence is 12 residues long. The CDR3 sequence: CSAADSSDTQYF. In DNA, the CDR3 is TGCAGTGCAGCCGACAGCTCAGATACGCAGTATTTT.

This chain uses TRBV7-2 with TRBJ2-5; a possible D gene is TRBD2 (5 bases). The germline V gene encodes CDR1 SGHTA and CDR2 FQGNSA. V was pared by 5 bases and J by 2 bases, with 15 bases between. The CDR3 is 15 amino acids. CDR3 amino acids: CASSKTTVLQETQYF. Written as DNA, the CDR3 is TGTGCCAGCAGCAAGACTACCGTCCTGCAAGAGACCCAGTACTTC.

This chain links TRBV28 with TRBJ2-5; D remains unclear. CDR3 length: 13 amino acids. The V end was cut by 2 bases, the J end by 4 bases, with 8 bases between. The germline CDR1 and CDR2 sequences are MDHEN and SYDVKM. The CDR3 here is CASSLQAPETQYF. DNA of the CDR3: TGTGCCAGCAGTTTACAAGCCCCAGAGACCCAGTACTTC. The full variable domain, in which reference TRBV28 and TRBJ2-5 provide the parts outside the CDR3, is DVKVTQSSRYLVKRTGEKVFLECVQDMDHENMFWYRQDPGLGLRLIYFSYDVKMKEKGDIPEGYSVSREKKERFSLILESASTNQTSMYLCASSLQAPETQYFGPGTRLLVL.

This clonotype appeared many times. This CDR3 reads CSASSPELAVPTSTDTQYF. For the CDR3, the DNA is TGCAGTGCTAGTTCCCCGGAACTAGCGGTGCCTACTAGCACAGATACGCAGTATTTT. The chain employs TRBV20-1 and TRBJ2-3, with 8 bases lining up with TRBD2. There are 19 residues in the CDR3. Unmatched junction bases numbered 17, after V lost 3 bases and J lost 0 bases. The V gene's germline CDR1 is DFQATT and CDR2 SNEGSKA (reference sequence).

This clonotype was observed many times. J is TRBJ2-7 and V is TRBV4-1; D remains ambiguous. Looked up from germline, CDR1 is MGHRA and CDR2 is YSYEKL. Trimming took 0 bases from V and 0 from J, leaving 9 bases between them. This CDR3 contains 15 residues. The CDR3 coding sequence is TGCGCCAGCAGCCAAGATACGCTTAGCTCCTACGAGCAGTACTTC. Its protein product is CASSQDTLSSYEQYF.

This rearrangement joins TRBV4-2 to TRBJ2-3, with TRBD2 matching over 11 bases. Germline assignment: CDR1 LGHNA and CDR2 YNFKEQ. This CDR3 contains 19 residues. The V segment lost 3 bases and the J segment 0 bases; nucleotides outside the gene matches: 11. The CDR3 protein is CASSHPLAGGYRSTDTQYF. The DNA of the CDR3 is TGTGCCAGCAGCCACCCTCTAGCGGGGGGATATCGAAGCACAGATACGCAGTATTTT.

This CDR3 is CASSHSGGGTGELFF. CDR3 sequence (DNA): TGTGCCAGCAGCCACAGCGGGGGGGGCACCGGGGAGCTGTTTTTT. J is TRBJ2-2 and V is TRBV7-6, with TRBD2 identical over 10 bases. V shed 5 bases and J 4 bases; nucleotides not matched to a gene: 4. This CDR3 has 15 residues. The germline V gene has CDR1 SGHVS and CDR2 FNYEAQ.

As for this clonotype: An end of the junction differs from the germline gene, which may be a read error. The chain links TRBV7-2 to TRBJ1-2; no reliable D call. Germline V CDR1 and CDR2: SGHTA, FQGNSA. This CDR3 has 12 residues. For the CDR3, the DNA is TGTGTCAGCAGCTTAAACACCTATGGCTACACCTTC. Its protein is CVSSLNTYGYTF. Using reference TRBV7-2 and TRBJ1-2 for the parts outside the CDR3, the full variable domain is GAGVSQSPSNKVTEKGKDVELRCDPISGHTALYWYRQSLGQGLEFLIYFQGNSAPDKSGLPSDRFSAERTGGSVSTLTIQRTQQEDSAVYLCVSSLNTYGYTFGSGTRLTVV.

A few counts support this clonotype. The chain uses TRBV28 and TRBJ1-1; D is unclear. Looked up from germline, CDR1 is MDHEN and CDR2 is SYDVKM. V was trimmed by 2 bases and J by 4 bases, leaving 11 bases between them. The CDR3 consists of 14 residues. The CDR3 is CASSLGRTGTEAFF. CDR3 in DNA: TGTGCCAGCAGTTTAGGCAGGACCGGCACTGAAGCTTTCTTT.